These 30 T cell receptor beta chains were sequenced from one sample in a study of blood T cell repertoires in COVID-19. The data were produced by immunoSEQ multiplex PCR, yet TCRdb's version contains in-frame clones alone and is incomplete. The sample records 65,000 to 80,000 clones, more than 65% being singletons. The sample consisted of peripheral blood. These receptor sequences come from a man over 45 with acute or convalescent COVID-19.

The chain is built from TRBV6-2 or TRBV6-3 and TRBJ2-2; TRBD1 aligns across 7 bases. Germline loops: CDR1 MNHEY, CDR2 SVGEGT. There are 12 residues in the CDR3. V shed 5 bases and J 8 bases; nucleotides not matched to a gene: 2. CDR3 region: CASSGTAGELFF. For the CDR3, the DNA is TGTGCCAGCAGTGGGACAGCGGGGGAGCTGTTTTTT.

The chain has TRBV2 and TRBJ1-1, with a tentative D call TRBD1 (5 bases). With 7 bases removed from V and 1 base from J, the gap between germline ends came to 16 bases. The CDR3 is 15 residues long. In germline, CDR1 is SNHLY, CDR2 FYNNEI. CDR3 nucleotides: TGTGCCAGCACTTCCGTTGGGGGGGGGAACACTGAAGCTTTCTTT. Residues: CASTSVGGGNTEAFF.

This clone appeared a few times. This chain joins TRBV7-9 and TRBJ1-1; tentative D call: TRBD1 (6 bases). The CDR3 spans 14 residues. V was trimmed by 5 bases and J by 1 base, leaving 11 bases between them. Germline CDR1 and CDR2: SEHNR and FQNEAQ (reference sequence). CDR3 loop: CASSPQGRNTEAFF. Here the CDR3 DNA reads TGTGCCAGCAGCCCCCAGGGGCGGAACACTGAAGCTTTCTTT.

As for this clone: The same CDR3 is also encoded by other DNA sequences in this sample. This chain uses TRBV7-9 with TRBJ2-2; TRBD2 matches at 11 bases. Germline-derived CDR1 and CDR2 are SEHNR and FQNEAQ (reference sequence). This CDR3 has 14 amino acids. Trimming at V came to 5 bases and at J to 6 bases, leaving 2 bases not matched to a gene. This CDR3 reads CASSLGLAAGELFF. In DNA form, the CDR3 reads TGTGCCAGCAGCCTGGGACTAGCGGCCGGGGAGCTGTTTTTT.

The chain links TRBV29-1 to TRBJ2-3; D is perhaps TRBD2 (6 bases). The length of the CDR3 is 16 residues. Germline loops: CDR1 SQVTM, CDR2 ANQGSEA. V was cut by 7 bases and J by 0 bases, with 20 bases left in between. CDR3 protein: CSASWRARISTDTQYF. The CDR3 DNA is TGCAGCGCTTCCTGGAGGGCGCGGATTAGCACAGATACGCAGTATTTT.

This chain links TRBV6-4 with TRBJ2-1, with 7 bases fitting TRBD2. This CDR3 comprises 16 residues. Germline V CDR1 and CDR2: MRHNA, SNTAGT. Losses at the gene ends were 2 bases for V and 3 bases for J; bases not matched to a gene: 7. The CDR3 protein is CASSDIAGVHYNEQFF. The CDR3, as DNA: TGTGCCAGCAGTGACATCGCGGGGGTGCACTACAATGAGCAGTTCTTC.

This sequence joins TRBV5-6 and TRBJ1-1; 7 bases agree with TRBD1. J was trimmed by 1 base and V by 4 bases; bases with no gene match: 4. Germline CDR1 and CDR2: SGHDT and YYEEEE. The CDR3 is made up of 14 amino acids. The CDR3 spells CASSGDRRNTEAFF. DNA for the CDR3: TGTGCCAGCAGCGGGGACAGAAGGAACACTGAAGCTTTCTTT.

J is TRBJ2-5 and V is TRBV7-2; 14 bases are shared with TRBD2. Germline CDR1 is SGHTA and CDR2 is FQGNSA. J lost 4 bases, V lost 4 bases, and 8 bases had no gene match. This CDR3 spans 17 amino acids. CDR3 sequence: CASSSLKTSGGGETQYF. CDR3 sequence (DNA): TGTGCCAGCAGCTCCCTCAAGACTAGCGGGGGGGGAGAGACCCAGTACTTC. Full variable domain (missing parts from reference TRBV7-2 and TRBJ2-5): GAGVSQSPSNKVTEKGKDVELRCDPISGHTALYWYRQSLGQGLEFLIYFQGNSAPDKSGLPSDRFSAERTGGSVSTLTIQRTQQEDSAVYLCASSSLKTSGGGETQYFGPGTRLLVL.

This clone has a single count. Written as DNA, the CDR3 is TGTGCCATCAGTGACATGAGGAGGGCTGAAGCTTTCTTT. Translated: CAISDMRRAEAFF. The genes are TRBV10-3 and TRBJ1-1; no clear D. Trimming took 3 bases from V and 6 from J, leaving 11 bases between them. Germline V gene sequence: CDR1 ENHRY, CDR2 SYGVKD. The CDR3 has 13 amino acids.

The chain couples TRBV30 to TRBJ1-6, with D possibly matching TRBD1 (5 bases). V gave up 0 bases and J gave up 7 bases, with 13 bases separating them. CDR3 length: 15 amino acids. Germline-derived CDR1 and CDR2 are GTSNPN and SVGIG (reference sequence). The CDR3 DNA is TGTGCCTGGAGTGTACGAAAAGGGGAAAATTCACCCCTCCACTTT. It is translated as CAWSVRKGENSPLHF.

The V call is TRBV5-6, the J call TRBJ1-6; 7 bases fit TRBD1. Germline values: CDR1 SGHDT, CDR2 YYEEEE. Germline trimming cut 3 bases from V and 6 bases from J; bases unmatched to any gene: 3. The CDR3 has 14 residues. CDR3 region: CASSSGQINSPLHF. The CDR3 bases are TGTGCCAGCAGCTCGGGACAGATTAATTCACCCCTCCACTTT. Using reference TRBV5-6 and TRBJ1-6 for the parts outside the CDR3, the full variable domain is DAGVTQSPTHLIKTRGQQVTLRCSPKSGHDTVSWYQQALGQGPQFIFQYYEEEERQRGNFPDRFSGHQFPNYSSELNVNALLLGDSALYLCASSSGQINSPLHFGNGTRLTVT.

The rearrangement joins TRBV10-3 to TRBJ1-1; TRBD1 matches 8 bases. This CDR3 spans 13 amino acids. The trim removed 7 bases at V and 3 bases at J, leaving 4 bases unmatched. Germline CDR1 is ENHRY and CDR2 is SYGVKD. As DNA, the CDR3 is TGTGCCATCATAGGACAGGGAGACACTGAAGCTTTCTTT. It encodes CAIIGQGDTEAFF.

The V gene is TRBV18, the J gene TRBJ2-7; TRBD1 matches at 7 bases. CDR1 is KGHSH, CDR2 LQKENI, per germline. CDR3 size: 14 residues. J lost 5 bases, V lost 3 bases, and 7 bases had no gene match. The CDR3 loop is CASSPRQGIHEQYF. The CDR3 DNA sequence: TGTGCCAGCTCACCGAGACAGGGAATCCACGAGCAGTACTTC.

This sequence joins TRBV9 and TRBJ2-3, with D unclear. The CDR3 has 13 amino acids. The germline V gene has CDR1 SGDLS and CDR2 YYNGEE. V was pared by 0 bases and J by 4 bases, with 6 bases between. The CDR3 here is CASSVADSDTQYF. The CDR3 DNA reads TGTGCCAGCAGCGTAGCAGATTCAGATACGCAGTATTTT.

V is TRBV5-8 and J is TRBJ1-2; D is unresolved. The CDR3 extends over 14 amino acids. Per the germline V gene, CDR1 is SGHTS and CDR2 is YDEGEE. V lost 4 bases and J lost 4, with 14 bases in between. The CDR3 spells CASSPGLGAYGYTF. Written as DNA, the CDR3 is TGTGCCAGCAGCCCCGGGTTGGGTGCCTATGGCTACACCTTC.

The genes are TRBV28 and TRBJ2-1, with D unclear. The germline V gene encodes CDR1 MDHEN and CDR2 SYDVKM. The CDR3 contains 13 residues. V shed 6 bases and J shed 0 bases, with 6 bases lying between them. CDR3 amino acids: CASRESSYNEQFF. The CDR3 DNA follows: TGTGCCAGCAGGGAGAGCTCCTACAATGAGCAGTTCTTC.

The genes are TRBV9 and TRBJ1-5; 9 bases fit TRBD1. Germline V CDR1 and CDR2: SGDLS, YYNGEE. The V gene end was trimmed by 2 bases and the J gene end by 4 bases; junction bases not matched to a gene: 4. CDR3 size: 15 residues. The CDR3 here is CASSVGQGLNQPQHF. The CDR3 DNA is TGTGCCAGCAGCGTGGGACAGGGCTTAAATCAGCCCCAGCATTTT.

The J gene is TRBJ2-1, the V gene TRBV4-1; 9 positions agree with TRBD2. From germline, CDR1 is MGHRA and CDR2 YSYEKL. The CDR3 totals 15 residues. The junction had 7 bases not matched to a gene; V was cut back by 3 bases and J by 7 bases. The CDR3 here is CASSHGAGGPNEQFF. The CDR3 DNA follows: TGCGCCAGCAGCCATGGCGCGGGAGGGCCAAATGAGCAGTTCTTC.

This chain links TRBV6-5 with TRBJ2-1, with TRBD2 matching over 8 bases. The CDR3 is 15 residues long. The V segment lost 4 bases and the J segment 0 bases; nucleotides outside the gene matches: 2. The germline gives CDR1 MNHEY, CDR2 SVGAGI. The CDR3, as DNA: TGTGCCAGCAGTTCGGGAGGGAGCTCCTACAATGAGCAGTTCTTC. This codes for CASSSGGSSYNEQFF.

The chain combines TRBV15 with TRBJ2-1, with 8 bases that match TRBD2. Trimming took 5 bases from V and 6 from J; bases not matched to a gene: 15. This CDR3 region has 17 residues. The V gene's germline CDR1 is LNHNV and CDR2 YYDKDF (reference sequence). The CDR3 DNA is TGTGCCACCAGCCGAATGCCGGGACTAGACGTCTCCAATGAGCAGTTCTTC. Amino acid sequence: CATSRMPGLDVSNEQFF.

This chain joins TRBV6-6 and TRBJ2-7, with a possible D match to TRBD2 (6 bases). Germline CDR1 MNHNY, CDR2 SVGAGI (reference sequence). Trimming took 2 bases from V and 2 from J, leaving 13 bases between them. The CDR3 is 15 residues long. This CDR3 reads CASSYGGYTPYEQYF. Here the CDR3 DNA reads TGTGCCAGCAGTTACGGGGGGTACACCCCCTACGAGCAGTACTTC.

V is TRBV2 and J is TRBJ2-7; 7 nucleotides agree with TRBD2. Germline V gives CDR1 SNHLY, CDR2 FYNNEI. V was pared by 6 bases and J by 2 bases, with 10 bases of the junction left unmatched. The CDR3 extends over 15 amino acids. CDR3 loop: CASSTRRGFTYEQYF. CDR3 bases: TGTGCCAGCAGCACCCGGCGGGGGTTTACCTACGAGCAGTACTTC. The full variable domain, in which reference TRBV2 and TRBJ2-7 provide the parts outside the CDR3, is EPEVTQTPSHQVTQMGQEVILRCVPISNHLYFYWYRQILGQKVEFLVSFYNNEISEKSEIFDDQFSVERPDGSNFTLKIRSTKLEDSAMYFCASSTRRGFTYEQYFGPGTRLTVT.

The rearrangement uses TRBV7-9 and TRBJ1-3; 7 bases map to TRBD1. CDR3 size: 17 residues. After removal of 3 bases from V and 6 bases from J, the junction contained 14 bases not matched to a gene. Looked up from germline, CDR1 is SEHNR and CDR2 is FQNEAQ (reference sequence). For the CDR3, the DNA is TGTGCCAGCAGCTTTCCGACAGGGCGACGTACGGAAAACACCATATATTTT. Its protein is CASSFPTGRRTENTIYF.

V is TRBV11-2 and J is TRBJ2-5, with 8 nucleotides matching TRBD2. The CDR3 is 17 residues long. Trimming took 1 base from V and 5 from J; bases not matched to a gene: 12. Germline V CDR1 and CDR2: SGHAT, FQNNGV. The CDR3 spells CASSLALPSTGGETQYF. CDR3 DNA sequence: TGTGCCAGCAGCTTAGCTCTGCCATCGACGGGAGGGGAGACCCAGTACTTC.

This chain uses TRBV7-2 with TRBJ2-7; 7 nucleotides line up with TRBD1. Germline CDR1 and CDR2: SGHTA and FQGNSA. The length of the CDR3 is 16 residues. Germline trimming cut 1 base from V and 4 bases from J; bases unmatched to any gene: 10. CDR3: CASSLDPDRPNYEQYF. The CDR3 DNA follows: TGTGCCAGCAGCTTAGACCCGGACAGGCCTAATTACGAGCAGTACTTC. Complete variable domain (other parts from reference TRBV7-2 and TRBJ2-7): GAGVSQSPSNKVTEKGKDVELRCDPISGHTALYWYRQSLGQGLEFLIYFQGNSAPDKSGLPSDRFSAERTGGSVSTLTIQRTQQEDSAVYLCASSLDPDRPNYEQYFGPGTRLTVT.

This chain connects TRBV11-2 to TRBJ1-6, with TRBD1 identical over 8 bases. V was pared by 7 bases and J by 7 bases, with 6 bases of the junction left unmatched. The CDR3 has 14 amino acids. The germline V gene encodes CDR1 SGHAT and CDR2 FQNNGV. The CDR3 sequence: CASMKTGANSPLHF. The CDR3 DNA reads TGTGCCAGCATGAAGACAGGGGCCAATTCACCCCTCCACTTT.

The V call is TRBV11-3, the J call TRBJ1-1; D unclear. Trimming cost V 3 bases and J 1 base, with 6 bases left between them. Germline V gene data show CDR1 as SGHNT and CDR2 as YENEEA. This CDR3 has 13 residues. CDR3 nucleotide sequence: TGTGCCAGCAGCTTGTGGCAGAACACTGAAGCTTTCTTT. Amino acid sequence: CASSLWQNTEAFF. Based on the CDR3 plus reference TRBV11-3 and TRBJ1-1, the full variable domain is EAGVVQSPRYKIIEKKQPVAFWCNPISGHNTLYWYLQNLGQGPELLIRYENEEAVDDSQLPKDRFSAERLKGVDSTLKIQPAELGDSAVYLCASSLWQNTEAFFGQGTRLTVV.

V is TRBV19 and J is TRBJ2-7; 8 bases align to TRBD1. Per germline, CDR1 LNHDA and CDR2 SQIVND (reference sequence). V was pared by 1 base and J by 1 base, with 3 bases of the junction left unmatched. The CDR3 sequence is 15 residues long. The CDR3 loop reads CASSIGQGISYEQYF. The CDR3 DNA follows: TGTGCCAGTAGTATAGGACAGGGGATTTCCTACGAGCAGTACTTC.

In DNA form, the CDR3 reads TGCGCCAGCAGCTTGGGTGGCGGGTCCAGCGGGAGGGTCAATGAGCAGTTCTTC. Protein: CASSLGGGSSGRVNEQFF. The rearrangement joins TRBV5-1 to TRBJ2-1; TRBD2 aligns across 10 bases. Germline loops: CDR1 SGHRS, CDR2 YFSETQ. J gave up 6 bases and V 0 bases, and 12 bases lay outside the gene matches. The CDR3 spans 18 residues.

This chain's CDR3 is CASSRSGGRDEQYF. DNA of the CDR3: TGTGCCAGCAGTAGGAGCGGGGGAAGAGACGAGCAGTACTTC. The V gene is TRBV7-2, the J gene TRBJ2-7, with 8 bases aligning to TRBD2. Losses at the gene ends were 6 bases for V and 5 bases for J; bases not matched to a gene: 9. CDR1 SGHTA and CDR2 FQGNSA come from the germline V gene. The length of the CDR3 is 14 residues.